This passage covers 20 T cell receptor beta chains from one sample sequenced in a study of CD8 T cells in ankylosing spondylitis. Findings and limits, study-wide: A TCR beta motif of fewer than 10 highly homologous variants seemed to mark ankylosing spondylitis blood.

These receptors are not linked to any known antigen. TCRdb recomputed calls from the 5' RACE reads with MiXCR, one row per CDR3 protein. The sample yields 390,000 or so distinct CDR3 sequences, around 24% seen once. Sequenced sample: blood, either unsorted or a sorted T cell fraction (not recorded which). These receptors originate from a male donor with ankylosing spondylitis.

This clonotype turned up a few times. The V call is TRBV28, the J call TRBJ2-2, with 14 bases matching TRBD2. CDR3 length: 17 residues. From germline, CDR1 is MDHEN and CDR2 SYDVKM. V gave up 6 bases and J gave up 7 bases; unmatched junction bases: 10. The CDR3 nucleotides read TGTGCCAGCAGGATGCGACTAGCGGGAGGGCCAGGCGGGGAGCTGTTTTTT. Translated: CASRMRLAGGPGGELFF.

This clonotype has a handful of counts. The chain recombines TRBV4-1 with TRBJ2-1; 8 nucleotides line up with TRBD1. This CDR3 comprises 15 residues. Germline CDR1 MGHRA, CDR2 YSYEKL. V dropped 2 bases and J dropped 4; count of bases not matched to a gene: 4. The CDR3 nucleotides are TGCGCCAGCAGCCAATGGACAGGGAGGTACAATGAGCAGTTCTTC. This translates into CASSQWTGRYNEQFF.

The gene calls are TRBV25-1 and TRBJ1-6, with D unresolved. Germline V lookup: CDR1 MGHDK, CDR2 SYGVNS. Trimming stripped 6 bases from V and 7 bases from J, with 10 bases between. This CDR3 is built from 13 residues. The CDR3 DNA reads TGTGCCAGCAGAGTCGAACAGAATTCACCCCTCCACTTT. This encodes CASRVEQNSPLHF.

This clonotype was found a few times. V usage is TRBV20-1 and J usage is TRBJ1-5; 7 bases fit TRBD1. Germline V gene lookup returns CDR1 DFQATT and CDR2 SNEGSKA (reference sequence). The CDR3 consists of 15 residues. The ends lost 6 bases at V and 4 bases at J; junction bases unmatched: 12. The CDR3 reads CSATGSQGWNQPQHF. In DNA form, the CDR3 reads TGCAGTGCAACGGGTTCACAGGGGTGGAATCAGCCCCAGCATTTT.

There are a few counts of this clonotype. V usage is TRBV7-9 and J usage is TRBJ2-1, with 10 bases identical to TRBD1. This CDR3 spans 15 amino acids. J was trimmed by 7 bases and V by 5 bases; bases with no gene match: 8. Germline loops: CDR1 SEHNR, CDR2 FQNEAQ (reference sequence). Here the CDR3 reads CASSITRTGGNEQFF. Here the CDR3 DNA reads TGTGCCAGCAGCATCACCCGGACAGGGGGGAATGAGCAGTTCTTC.

In this sample, this clonotype turned up a few times. The genes are TRBV6-1 and TRBJ2-1, with D possibly being TRBD2 (5 bases). Germline V gene lookup returns CDR1 MNHNS and CDR2 SASEGT. V was shortened by 8 bases and J by 1 base, with 18 bases between the two germline ends. CDR3 length: 16 amino acids. CDR3: CASSRGGLTSYNEQFF. DNA for the CDR3: TGTGCCAGCTCCCGCGGCGGGTTGACATCCTACAATGAGCAGTTCTTC.

The J gene is TRBJ1-1, the V gene TRBV11-3, with a tentative D call TRBD1 (5 bases). Germline CDR1 is SGHNT and CDR2 is YENEEA. The ends were cut back, 2 bases at V and 11 bases at J, with 15 bases in the middle. The CDR3 is 13 amino acids. The CDR3: CASSLRETERAFF. In DNA, the CDR3 is TGTGCCAGCAGCTTAAGGGAGACAGAAAGGGCTTTCTTT.

The gene calls are TRBV12-3 or TRBV12-4 and TRBJ1-2; 7 bases are shared with TRBD1. The ends lost 0 bases at V and 4 bases at J; junction bases unmatched: 5. CDR3 length: 15 residues. The CDR3 is CASSLARRGAYGYTF. Written as DNA, the CDR3 is TGTGCCAGCAGTTTAGCGCGCAGGGGGGCCTATGGCTACACCTTC.

This clonotype has only a few counts. This chain uses TRBV5-1 with TRBJ2-7; 11 bases align to TRBD1. CDR1 is SGHRS and CDR2 is YFSETQ in the germline V gene. V shed 4 bases and J 3 bases; nucleotides not matched to a gene: 9. The CDR3 runs 16 residues. The CDR3 sequence: CASSRKGQGVNYEQYF. The CDR3 nucleotides read TGCGCCAGCAGCAGGAAGGGACAGGGGGTTAACTACGAGCAGTACTTC.

This clonotype showed up just a few times. This chain joins TRBV5-4 and TRBJ2-5; 13 bases are a match to TRBD2. This CDR3 is 17 amino acids long. The germline V gene has CDR1 SGHNT and CDR2 YYREEE (reference sequence). V lost 4 bases, J lost 5 bases, and 11 bases stayed unmatched. Here the CDR3 reads CASSPRAGLAGAETQYF. In DNA, the CDR3 is TGTGCCAGCAGCCCCCGAGCTGGACTAGCGGGAGCGGAGACCCAGTACTTC.

The V gene is TRBV4-2, the J gene TRBJ2-2; 7 nucleotides align to TRBD1. This CDR3 is 15 amino acids long. The germline V gene encodes CDR1 LGHNA and CDR2 YNFKEQ. The V segment lost 8 bases and the J segment 4 bases; nucleotides outside the gene matches: 10. CDR3 nucleotides: TGTGCCAGCGGCTCGTACAGGGGCAGCACCGGGGAGCTGTTTTTT. It is translated as CASGSYRGSTGELFF.

The rearrangement links TRBV4-1 to TRBJ1-5; TRBD1 matches 8 bases. Germline V gives CDR1 MGHRA, CDR2 YSYEKL. The junction had 9 bases not matched to a gene; V was cut back by 0 bases and J by 2 bases. This CDR3 contains 18 residues. The CDR3 DNA reads TGCGCCAGCAGCCAAGATTTGCGACAGGGGTATCGCAATCAGCCCCAGCATTTT. Amino acids: CASSQDLRQGYRNQPQHF.

The genes are TRBV5-6 and TRBJ2-3; no clear D gene. The CDR3 extends over 13 amino acids. V was trimmed by 9 bases and J by 0 bases, leaving 11 bases between them. The germline V gene has CDR1 SGHDT and CDR2 YYEEEE. The CDR3 DNA reads TGTGCCACCAAGTCCTGGAGCACAGATACGCAGTATTTT. Translated: CATKSWSTDTQYF.

The table lists this clonotype with a few counts. J is TRBJ2-1 and V is TRBV7-9; TRBD1 or TRBD2 may be the D gene (5 bases each). The length of the CDR3 is 15 residues. Germline loops: CDR1 SEHNR, CDR2 FQNEAQ (reference sequence). Trimming took 2 bases from V and 5 from J, leaving 13 bases between them. The CDR3 region has the DNA TGTGCCAGCAGCTTACGGGACCGGATTAACAATGAGCAGTTCTTC. This sequence encodes CASSLRDRINNEQFF.

This clonotype was seen only a few times. The gene calls are TRBV10-3 and TRBJ1-5; 8 nucleotides align to TRBD1. The CDR3 contains 14 residues. V gave up 6 bases and J gave up 4 bases; unmatched junction bases: 5. Germline values: CDR1 ENHRY, CDR2 SYGVKD. The DNA of the CDR3 is TGTGCCATCAGCCGGGACAGGCGGAATCAGCCCCAGCATTTT. It codes for CAISRDRRNQPQHF.

This clonotype was counted many times. This chain joins TRBV7-9 and TRBJ2-7; D is perhaps TRBD1 or TRBD2 (5 bases each). CDR1 and CDR2 (germline): SEHNR, FQNEAQ (reference sequence). V dropped 5 bases and J dropped 0 bases, with 11 bases sitting between them. The CDR3 is 14 residues long. The CDR3 region has the DNA TGTGCCAGCAGCCCGGGGCGAGGCTCCTACGAGCAGTACTTC. As protein: CASSPGRGSYEQYF.

The chain recombines TRBV6-5 with TRBJ1-6; D is unclear. Per germline, CDR1 MNHEY and CDR2 SVGAGI. CDR3 length: 15 amino acids. V shed 0 bases and J shed 9 bases, with 12 bases lying between them. CDR3 coding DNA: TGTGCCAGCAGTTACTCGAAAGTTTCGGGTTCACCCCTCCACTTT. It specifies CASSYSKVSGSPLHF.

The chain joins TRBV5-1 to TRBJ2-7; the match to TRBD2 covers 12 bases. V lost 0 bases, J lost 6 bases, and 1 base stayed unmatched. Germline V gene lookup returns CDR1 SGHRS and CDR2 YFSETQ. The CDR3 has 14 residues. CDR3 residues: CASSLGTSGIEQYF. CDR3 coding DNA: TGCGCCAGCAGCTTGGGGACTAGCGGGATCGAGCAGTACTTC.

Turning to this clonotype: A much larger clone differs from this one at a single base, so this may be a read error. The chain couples TRBV7-2 to TRBJ2-3; D not certain. Looked up from germline, CDR1 is SGHTA and CDR2 is FQGNSA. The CDR3 covers 12 residues. This CDR3 is CDSAASSDTQYF. Here the CDR3 DNA reads TGTGACAGCGCAGCTTCCTCAGATACGCAGTATTTT.

The V and J genes are TRBV28 and TRBJ1-5, with D maybe TRBD1 (5 bases). The germline V and J ends were trimmed by 2 bases and 0 bases, with 11 bases remaining between them. The CDR3 is made up of 16 amino acids. Germline CDR1 reads MDHEN; CDR2 reads SYDVKM. As DNA, the CDR3 is TGTGCCAGCAGTTTAGTGACAGCTTATAGCAATCAGCCCCAGCATTTT. Its protein is CASSLVTAYSNQPQHF.